The clone carrying this T cell receptor (beta chain) was found many times. TCRdb processed the PCR reads anew with MiXCR; each CDR3 protein has one entry. The sample consists of some 22,000 distinct CDR3 sequences, approximately 40% of them appearing once. This sample is part of a study of tumor-infiltrating lymphocytes in oesophageal squamous cell carcinoma. This receptor was identified in a male donor with esophageal squamous cell carcinoma. The material sequenced was esophageal tumor tissue.

CDR3 in DNA: TGTGCCAGCAGCCCCAACAGGCTGAATGAGCAGTTCTTC. Translated: CASSPNRLNEQFF. The V and J genes are TRBV4-2 and TRBJ2-1; D possibly corresponds to TRBD1 (5 bases). Deletions cut 4 bases from V and 7 bases from J, with 11 bases between. This CDR3 comprises 13 residues. Germline V CDR1 and CDR2: LGHNA, YNFKEQ.